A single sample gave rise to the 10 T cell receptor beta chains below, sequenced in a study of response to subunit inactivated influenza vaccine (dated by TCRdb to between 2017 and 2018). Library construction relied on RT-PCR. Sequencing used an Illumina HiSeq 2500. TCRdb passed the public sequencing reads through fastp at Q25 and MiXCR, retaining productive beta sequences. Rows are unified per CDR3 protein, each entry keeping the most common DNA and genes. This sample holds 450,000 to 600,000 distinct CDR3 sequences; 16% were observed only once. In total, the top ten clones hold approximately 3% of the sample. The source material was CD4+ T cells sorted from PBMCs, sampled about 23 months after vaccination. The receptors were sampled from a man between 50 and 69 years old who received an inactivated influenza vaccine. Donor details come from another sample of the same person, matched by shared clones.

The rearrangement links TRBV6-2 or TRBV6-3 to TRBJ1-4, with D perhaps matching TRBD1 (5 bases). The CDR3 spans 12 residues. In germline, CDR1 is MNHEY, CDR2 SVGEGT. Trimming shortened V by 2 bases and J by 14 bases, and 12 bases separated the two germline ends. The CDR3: CASSYAMGVLFF. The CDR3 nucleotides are TGTGCCAGCAGTTACGCTATGGGGGTTCTGTTTTTT.

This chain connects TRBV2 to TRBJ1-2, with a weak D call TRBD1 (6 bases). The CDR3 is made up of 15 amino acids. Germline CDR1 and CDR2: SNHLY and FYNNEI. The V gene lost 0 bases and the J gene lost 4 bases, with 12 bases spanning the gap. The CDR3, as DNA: TGTGCCAGCAGTGAAGCGGGGGGGCGCATCTATGGCTACACCTTC. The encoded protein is CASSEAGGRIYGYTF.

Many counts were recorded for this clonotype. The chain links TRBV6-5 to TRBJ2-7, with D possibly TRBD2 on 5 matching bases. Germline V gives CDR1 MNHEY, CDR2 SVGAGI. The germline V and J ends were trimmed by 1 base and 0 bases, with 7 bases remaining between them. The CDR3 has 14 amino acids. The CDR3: CASSYFGSSYEQYF. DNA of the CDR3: TGTGCCAGCAGTTACTTTGGGAGCTCCTACGAGCAGTACTTC.

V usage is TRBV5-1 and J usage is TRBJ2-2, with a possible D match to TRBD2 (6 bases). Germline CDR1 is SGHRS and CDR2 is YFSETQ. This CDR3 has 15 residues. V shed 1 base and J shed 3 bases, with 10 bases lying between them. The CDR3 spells CASSLSTSDTGELFF. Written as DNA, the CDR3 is TGCGCCAGCAGCTTGTCGACTAGTGACACCGGGGAGCTGTTTTTT.

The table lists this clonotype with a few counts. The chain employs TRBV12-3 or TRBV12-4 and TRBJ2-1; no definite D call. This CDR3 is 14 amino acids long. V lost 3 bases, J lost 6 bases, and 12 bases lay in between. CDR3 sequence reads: CASSFQLQSNEQFF. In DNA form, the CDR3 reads TGTGCCAGCAGTTTTCAACTACAGAGCAATGAGCAGTTCTTC.

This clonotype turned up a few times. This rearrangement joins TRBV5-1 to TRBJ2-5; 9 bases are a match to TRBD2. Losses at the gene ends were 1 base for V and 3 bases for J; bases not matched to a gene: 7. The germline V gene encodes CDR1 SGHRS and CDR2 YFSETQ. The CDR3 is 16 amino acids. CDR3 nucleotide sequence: TGCGCCAGCAGCTTGACCCAGACTAGCGGAAAAGAGACCCAGTACTTC. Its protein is CASSLTQTSGKETQYF.

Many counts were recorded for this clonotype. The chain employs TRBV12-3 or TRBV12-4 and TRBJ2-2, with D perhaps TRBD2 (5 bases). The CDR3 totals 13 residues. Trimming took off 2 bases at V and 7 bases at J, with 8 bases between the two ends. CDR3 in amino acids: CASSLILGGELFF. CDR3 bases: TGTGCCAGCAGTTTAATACTAGGCGGGGAGCTGTTTTTT.

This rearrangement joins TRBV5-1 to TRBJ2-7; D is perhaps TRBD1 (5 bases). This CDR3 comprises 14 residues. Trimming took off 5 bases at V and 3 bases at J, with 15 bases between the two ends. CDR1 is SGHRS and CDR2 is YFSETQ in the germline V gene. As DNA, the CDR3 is TGCGCCAGCAGACCCCCAGGGTCACACTACGAGCAGTACTTC. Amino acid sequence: CASRPPGSHYEQYF.

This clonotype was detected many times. The chain's CDR3 is CASSLFYLTSGSQTDTQYF. The CDR3 DNA reads as TGTGCCAGCAGTTTATTCTACTTAACCTCAGGATCCCAAACAGATACGCAGTATTTT. V gene TRBV12-3 or TRBV12-4 combines with J gene TRBJ2-3; D gene uncertain. Trimming removed 2 bases from V and 3 bases from J, with 24 bases in between. CDR3 size: 19 residues.

CDR3 loop: CSVGGGWQAGFTDTQYF. CDR3 sequence (DNA): TGCAGCGTTGGCGGGGGCTGGCAAGCGGGGTTCACAGATACGCAGTATTTT. The J gene is TRBJ2-3, the V gene TRBV29-1; possibly TRBD2 for D (7 bases). The germline V gene has CDR1 SQVTM and CDR2 ANQGSEA. This CDR3 comprises 17 residues. Trimming cost V 4 bases and J 2 bases, with 22 bases left between them.